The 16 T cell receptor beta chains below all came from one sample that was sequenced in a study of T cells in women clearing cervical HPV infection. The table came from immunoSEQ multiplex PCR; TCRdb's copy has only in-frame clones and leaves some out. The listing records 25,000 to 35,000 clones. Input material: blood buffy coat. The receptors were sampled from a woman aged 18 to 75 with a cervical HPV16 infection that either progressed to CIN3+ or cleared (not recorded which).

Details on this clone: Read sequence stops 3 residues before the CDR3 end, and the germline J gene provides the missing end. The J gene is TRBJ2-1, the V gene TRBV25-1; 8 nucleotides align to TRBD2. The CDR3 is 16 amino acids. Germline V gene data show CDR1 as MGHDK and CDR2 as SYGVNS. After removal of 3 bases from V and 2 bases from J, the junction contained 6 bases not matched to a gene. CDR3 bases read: TGTGCCAGCAGTGAGGGAGCGGGGGTTACCTACAATGAG. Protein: CASSEGAGVTYNE. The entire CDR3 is CASSEGAGVTYNEQFF.

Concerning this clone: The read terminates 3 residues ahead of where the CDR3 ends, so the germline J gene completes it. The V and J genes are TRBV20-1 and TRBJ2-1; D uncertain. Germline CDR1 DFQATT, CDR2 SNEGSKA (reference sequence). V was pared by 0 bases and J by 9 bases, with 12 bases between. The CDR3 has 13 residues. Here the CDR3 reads CSAREQPASEQFF. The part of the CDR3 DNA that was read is TGCAGTGCTAGAGAGCAACCAGCGAGTGAG.

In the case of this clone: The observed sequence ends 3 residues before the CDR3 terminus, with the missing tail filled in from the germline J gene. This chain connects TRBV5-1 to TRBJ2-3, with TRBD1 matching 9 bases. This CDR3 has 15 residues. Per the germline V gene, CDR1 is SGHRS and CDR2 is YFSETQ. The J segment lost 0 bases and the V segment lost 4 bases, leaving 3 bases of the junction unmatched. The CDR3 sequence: CASSADRGSTDTQYF. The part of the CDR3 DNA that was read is TGCGCCAGCAGCGCGGACAGGGGAAGCACAGATACG.

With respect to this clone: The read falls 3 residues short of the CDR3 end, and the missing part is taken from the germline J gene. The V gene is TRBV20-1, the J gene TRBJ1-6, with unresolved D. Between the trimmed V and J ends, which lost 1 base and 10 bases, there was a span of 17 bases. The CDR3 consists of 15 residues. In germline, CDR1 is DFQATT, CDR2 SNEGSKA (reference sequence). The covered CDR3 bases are TGCAGTGCTAGAGTCTCATTGGGCCGAACCTCACCC. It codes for CSARVSLGRTSP. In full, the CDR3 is CSARVSLGRTSPLHF.

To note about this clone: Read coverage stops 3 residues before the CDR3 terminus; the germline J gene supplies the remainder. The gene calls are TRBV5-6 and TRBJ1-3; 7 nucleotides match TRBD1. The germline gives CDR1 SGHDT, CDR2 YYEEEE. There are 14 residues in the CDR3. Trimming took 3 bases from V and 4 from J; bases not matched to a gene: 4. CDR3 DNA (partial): TGTGCCAGCAGCTCGGGGACAGCCGGAAACACC. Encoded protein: CASSSGTAGNT. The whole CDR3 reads CASSSGTAGNTIYF.

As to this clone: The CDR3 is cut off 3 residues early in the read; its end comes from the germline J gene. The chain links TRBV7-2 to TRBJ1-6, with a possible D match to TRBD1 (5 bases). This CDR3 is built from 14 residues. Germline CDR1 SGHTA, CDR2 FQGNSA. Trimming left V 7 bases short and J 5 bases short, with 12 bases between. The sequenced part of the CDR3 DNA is TGTGCCAGCAACCGGGGGTTGGATAATTCACCC. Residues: CASNRGLDNSP. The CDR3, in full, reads CASNRGLDNSPLHF.

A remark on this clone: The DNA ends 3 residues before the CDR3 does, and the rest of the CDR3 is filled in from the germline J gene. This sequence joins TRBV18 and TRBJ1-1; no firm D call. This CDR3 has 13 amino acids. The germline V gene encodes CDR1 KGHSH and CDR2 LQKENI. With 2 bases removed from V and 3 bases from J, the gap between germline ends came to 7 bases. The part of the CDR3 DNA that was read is TGTGCCAGCTCACCAGGCCGGGACACTGAA. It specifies CASSPGRDTE. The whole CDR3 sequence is CASSPGRDTEAFF.

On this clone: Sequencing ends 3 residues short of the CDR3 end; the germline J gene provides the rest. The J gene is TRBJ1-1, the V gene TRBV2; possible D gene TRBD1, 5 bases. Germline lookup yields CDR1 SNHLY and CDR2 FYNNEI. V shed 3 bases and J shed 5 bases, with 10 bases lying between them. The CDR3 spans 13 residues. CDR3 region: CASSEIGGTEAFF. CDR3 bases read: TGTGCCAGCAGTGAGATTGGGGGGACTGAA.

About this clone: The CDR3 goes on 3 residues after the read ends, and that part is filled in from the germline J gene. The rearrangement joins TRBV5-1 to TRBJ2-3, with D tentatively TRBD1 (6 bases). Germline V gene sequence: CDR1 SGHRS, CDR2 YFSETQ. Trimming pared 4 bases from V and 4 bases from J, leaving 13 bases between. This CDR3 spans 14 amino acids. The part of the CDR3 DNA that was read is TGCGCCAGCAGCCTTGGACAGAGGGCAGATACG. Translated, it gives CASSLGQRADT. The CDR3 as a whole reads CASSLGQRADTQYF.

The sequenced CDR3 bases are TGCAGTGCTAGTGTAGAGAACTATGGC. As protein: CSASVENYG. From start to end, the CDR3 is CSASVENYGYTF. The rearrangement links TRBV20-1 to TRBJ1-2; D uncertain. The CDR3 end is not reached by the read, which stops 3 residues before it; the germline J gene fills it in. Germline V gene lookup returns CDR1 DFQATT and CDR2 SNEGSKA (reference sequence). The CDR3 runs 12 residues. V lost 3 bases and J 2 bases, leaving 7 bases between the germline ends.

The CDR3 bases that were read are TGCAGCGTTATCGGGGGATCCTACGAG. This translates into CSVIGGSYE. The full CDR3 protein is CSVIGGSYEQYF. The rearrangement joins TRBV29-1 to TRBJ2-7, with a tentative D call TRBD2 (6 bases). The read terminates 3 residues ahead of where the CDR3 ends, so the germline J gene completes it. Germline V gene data show CDR1 as SQVTM and CDR2 as ANQGSEA. The CDR3 totals 12 residues. Deletions cut 5 bases from V and 1 base from J, with 9 bases between.

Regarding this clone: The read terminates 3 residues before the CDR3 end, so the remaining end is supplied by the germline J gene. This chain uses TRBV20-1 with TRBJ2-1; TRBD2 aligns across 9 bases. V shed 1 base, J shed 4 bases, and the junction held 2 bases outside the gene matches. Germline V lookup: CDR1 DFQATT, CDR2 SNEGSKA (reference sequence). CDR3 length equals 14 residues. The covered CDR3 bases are TGCAGTGCTAGAGGACTAGCGGAGTACAATGAG. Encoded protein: CSARGLAEYNE. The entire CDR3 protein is CSARGLAEYNEQFF.

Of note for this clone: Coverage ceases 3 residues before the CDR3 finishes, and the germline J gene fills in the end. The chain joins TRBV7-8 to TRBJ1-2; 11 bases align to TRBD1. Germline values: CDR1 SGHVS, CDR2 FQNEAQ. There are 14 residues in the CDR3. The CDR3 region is CASSKLRTGGGYTF. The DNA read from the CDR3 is TGTGCCAGCAGCAAACTGCGGACAGGGGGCGGC.

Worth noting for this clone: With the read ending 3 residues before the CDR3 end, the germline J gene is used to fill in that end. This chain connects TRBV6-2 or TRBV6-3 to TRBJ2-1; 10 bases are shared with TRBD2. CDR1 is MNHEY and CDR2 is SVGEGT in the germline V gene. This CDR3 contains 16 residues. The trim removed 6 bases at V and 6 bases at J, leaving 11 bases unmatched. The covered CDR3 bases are TGTGCCAGCAGGCGTACTAGCGGGGTGGTCCCCAATGAG. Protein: CASRRTSGVVPNE. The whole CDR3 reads CASRRTSGVVPNEQFF.

CDR3 DNA, as far as it was read: TGTGCCAGCTCACCAAACCAGGAGGAGACC. Its translation: CASSPNQEET. The complete CDR3 reads CASSPNQEETQYF. The J gene is TRBJ2-5, the V gene TRBV18; D is unresolved. The CDR3 end falls 3 residues outside the read, so it is completed with the germline J gene. V dropped 2 bases and J dropped 5 bases, with 9 bases sitting between them. The CDR3 consists of 13 residues. Germline V lookup: CDR1 KGHSH, CDR2 LQKENI.

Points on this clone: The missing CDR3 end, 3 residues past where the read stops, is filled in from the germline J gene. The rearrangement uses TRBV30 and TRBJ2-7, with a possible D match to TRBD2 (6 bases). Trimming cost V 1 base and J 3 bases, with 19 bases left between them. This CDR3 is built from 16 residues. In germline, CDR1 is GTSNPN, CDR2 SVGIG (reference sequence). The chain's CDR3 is CAWSATAYSGNYEQYF. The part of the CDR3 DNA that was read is TGTGCCTGGAGTGCAACCGCATATAGCGGAAACTACGAG.